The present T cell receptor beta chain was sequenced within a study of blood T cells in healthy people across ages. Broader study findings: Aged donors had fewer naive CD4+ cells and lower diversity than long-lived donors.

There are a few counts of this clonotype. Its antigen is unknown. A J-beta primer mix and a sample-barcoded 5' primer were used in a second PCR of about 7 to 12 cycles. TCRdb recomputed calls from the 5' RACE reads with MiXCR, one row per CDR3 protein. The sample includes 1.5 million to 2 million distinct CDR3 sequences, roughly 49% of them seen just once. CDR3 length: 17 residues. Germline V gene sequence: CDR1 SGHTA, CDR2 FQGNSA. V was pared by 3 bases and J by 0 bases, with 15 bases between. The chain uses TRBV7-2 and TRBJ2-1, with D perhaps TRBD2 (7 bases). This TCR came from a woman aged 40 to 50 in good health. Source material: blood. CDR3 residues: CASSFKQGGSSYNEQFF. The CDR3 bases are TGTGCCAGCAGCTTCAAACAGGGCGGGAGCTCCTACAATGAGCAGTTCTTC.